One T cell receptor (beta chain) is described in this entry. This record comes from a study of cytomegalovirus exposure and HLA in healthy donors. This CDR3 comprises 15 residues. V was pared by 6 bases and J by 5 bases, with 4 bases of the junction left unmatched. Germline V gene sequence: CDR1 LGHNT, CDR2 FRNRAP. PCR amplification relied on 60 Vbeta primers (plus 13 Jbeta primers). Some clones are missing from TCRdb's copy, which holds only in-frame ones; the method was immunoSEQ multiplex PCR. This sample carries over 250,000 clones, roughly 70% of them seen once, and the ten largest clones take over 2%.

The origin of this receptor is a female donor in good health and CMV-seronegative. The chain employs TRBV12-5 and TRBJ2-3; the match to TRBD2 covers 14 bases. The sequencing input was PBMCs. CDR3 loop: CASGSGLAGVDTQYF. CDR3 bases: TGTGCTAGTGGCTCGGGACTAGCGGGGGTAGATACGCAGTATTTT.